This TCR beta chain was found in a study of blood T cell repertoires in COVID-19 (dated by TCRdb to the early 2020s). For the wider study: Samples covering the acute and convalescent phases of COVID-19 were provided by collaborators in the United States, Italy and Spain. The material from the prospective study consisted of cDNA or gDNA derived from T cells, B-cell-depleted T cells, or PBMCs. The dataset comprised deeply sampled blood TCRbeta repertoires from subjects exposed to, actively infected with, or recovered from COVID-19. The repertoires were released in a freely available public database intended as a resource for research on the immune response to SARS-CoV-2. The samples were drawn from two sources: the first 160 participants of the ongoing ImmuneRACE study, and 950 to 1,500 subjects contributed by 6 global collaborators. A de-identified subject ID, COVID-19 status, age in years and sex were almost always included in the sample metadata. Where available, HLA class I and class II types were obtained from metadata supplied by the sample provider rather than from assay-based typing. Findings and caveats that apply to the study as a whole: How much clinical and demographic metadata was included differed by source and by participant, and the metadata was provided uncurated.

The CDR3 has 16 amino acids, counting the end cysteine and phenylalanine. Of all the DNA, just the CDR3 is kept, 48 bases in frame from base 1. As encoded in the germline V gene (reference sequence), CDR1 is LNHDA while CDR2 is SQIVND. V loses 5 bases, J loses 0 bases, and the germline ends lie 13 bases apart. Each collaborating institution followed its own protocols to collect whole blood in K2EDTA tubes. For TCRbeta analysis, collaborators shipped samples as frozen whole blood, isolated PBMCs, or DNA extracted from either of those sample types. In its sample, this clone was seen a few times. The antigen it binds to is not known. There are no base qualities to consult, and no much larger clone falls within one base. TCRbeta CDR3 regions were amplified from genomic DNA using the immunoSEQ Assay, a bias-controlled multiplex PCR. Per the authors' processing: The number of nucleated cells in each sample was estimated from the amplification of reference gene primers within the assay. Sequence reads were collapsed and filtered to measure the absolute abundance of every unique TCRbeta CDR3 rearrangement. For each sample, productive Simpson clonality was calculated as the square root of Simpson's diversity index over productive rearrangements. Drawn from immuneACCESS, this table holds only the in-frame rearrangements with V and J called that TCRdb kept. Clones are partly lost; checked studies trace under half to an unresolved V gene and leave the rest unexplained. V, J and clone size reflect that table, while D and trimming were determined from the DNA. This sample holds about 23,000 clones; 85% to 90% were observed only once. Roughly 20% of the sample is held by the ten biggest clonotypes.

The V and J genes are TRBV19 and TRBJ1-4, with no confidently assigned D gene. Sequenced material: peripheral blood. This receptor was taken from a woman of 80 years or more with acute or convalescent COVID-19. The encoded CDR3 is CASSPGELSTNEKLFF. The nucleotide sequence reads as follows: TGTGCCAGTAGTCCCGGGGAACTATCAACTAATGAAAAACTGTTTTTT.